Presented here are 6 T cell receptor beta chains from one specimen sequenced in a study of control samples from healthy donors and cancer patients. Profiled with immunoSEQ multiplex PCR; TCRdb holds only in-frame clones, not every one. This sample has around 70,000 clones; less than 95% occur once, and the top ten carry approximately 3%. Material for sequencing was blood. The receptors stem from a woman between 25 and 40 years old in good health.

J is TRBJ2-5 and V is TRBV7-2; 7 nucleotides line up with TRBD2. Germline CDR1 SGHTA, CDR2 FQGNSA. This CDR3 comprises 16 residues. V was clipped by 2 bases and J by 3 bases; unmatched bases: 9. As DNA, the CDR3 is TGTGCCAGCAGCTTACTGGGGACTGCGGGGGAAGAGACCCAGTACTTC. Residues: CASSLLGTAGEETQYF.

The chain joins TRBV18 to TRBJ1-5; D ambiguous. The CDR3 is 14 amino acids. Germline lookup yields CDR1 KGHSH and CDR2 LQKENI. V was cut by 5 bases and J by 0 bases, with 8 bases left in between. The CDR3 protein is CASSLYDSNQPQHF. Here the CDR3 DNA reads TGTGCCAGCTCATTATATGATAGCAATCAGCCCCAGCATTTT.

V gene TRBV2 combines with J gene TRBJ2-2, with 8 bases lining up with TRBD1. Germline trimming cut 6 bases from V and 0 bases from J; bases unmatched to any gene: 3. The CDR3 consists of 15 residues. Germline-derived CDR1 and CDR2 are SNHLY and FYNNEI. The CDR3 coding sequence is TGTGCCAGCAGCGGACAGGGCCCGAACACCGGGGAGCTGTTTTTT. This codes for CASSGQGPNTGELFF.

The chain carries TRBV30 and TRBJ2-4, with no clear D. Germline CDR1 is GTSNPN and CDR2 is SVGIG (reference sequence). With 2 bases removed from V and 7 bases from J, the gap between germline ends came to 6 bases. CDR3 length: 11 residues. The CDR3 here is CAWSQSNIQYF. CDR3 DNA: TGTGCCTGGAGTCAGTCGAACATTCAGTACTTC.

The chain links TRBV7-9 to TRBJ1-1; D remains unclear. Germline-derived CDR1 and CDR2 are SEHNR and FQNEAQ (reference sequence). Trimming stripped 2 bases from V and 6 bases from J, with 7 bases between. The CDR3 is 12 residues long. CDR3 sequence (DNA): TGTGCCAGCAGCTTAAGGATTTCTGAAGCTTTCTTT. Residues: CASSLRISEAFF. Together with reference TRBV7-9 and TRBJ1-1, the CDR3 gives the full variable domain: DTGVSQNPRHKITKRGQNVTFRCDPISEHNRLYWYRQTLGQGPEFLTYFQNEAQLEKSRLLSDRFSAERPKGSFSTLEIQRTEQGDSAMYLCASSLRISEAFFGQGTRLTVV.

The rearrangement uses TRBV27 and TRBJ2-7, with 9 positions matching TRBD1. V was pared by 6 bases and J by 7 bases, with 7 bases of the junction left unmatched. The CDR3 sequence is 13 residues long. The germline CDR1 and CDR2 sequences are MNHEY and SMNVEV (reference sequence). The CDR3 region has the DNA TGTGCCAGCAGGCGAAGGACAGGGGCTGAGCAGTACTTC. Its protein is CASRRRTGAEQYF.